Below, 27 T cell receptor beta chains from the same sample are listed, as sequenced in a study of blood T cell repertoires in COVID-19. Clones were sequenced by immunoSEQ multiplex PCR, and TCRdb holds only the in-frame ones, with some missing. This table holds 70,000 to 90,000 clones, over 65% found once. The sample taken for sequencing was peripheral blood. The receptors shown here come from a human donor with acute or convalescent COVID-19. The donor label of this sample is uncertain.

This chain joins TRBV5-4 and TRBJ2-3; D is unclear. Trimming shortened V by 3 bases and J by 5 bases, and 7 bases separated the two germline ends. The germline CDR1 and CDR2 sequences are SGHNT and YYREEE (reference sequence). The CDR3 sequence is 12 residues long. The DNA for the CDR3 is TGTGCCAGCAGCTGGCCTGAAGATACGCAGTATTTT. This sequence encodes CASSWPEDTQYF.

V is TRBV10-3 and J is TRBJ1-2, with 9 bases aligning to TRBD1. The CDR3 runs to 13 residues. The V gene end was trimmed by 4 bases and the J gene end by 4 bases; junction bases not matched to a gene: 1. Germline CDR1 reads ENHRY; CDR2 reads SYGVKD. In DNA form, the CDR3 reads TGTGCCATCAGTGCGGACAGGGGCTATGGCTACACCTTC. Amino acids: CAISADRGYGYTF.

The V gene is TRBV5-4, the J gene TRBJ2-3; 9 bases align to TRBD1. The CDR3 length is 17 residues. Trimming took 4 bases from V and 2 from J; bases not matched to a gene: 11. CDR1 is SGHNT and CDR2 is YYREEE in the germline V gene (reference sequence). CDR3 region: CASSAPTGTGITDTQYF. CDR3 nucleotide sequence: TGTGCCAGCAGCGCCCCAACCGGGACAGGGATCACAGATACGCAGTATTTT.

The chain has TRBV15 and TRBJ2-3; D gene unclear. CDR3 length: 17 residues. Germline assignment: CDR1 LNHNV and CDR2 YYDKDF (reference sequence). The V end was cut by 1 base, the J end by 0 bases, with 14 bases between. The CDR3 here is CATSRAKGVISTDTQYF. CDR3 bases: TGTGCCACCAGCAGAGCTAAAGGAGTAATTAGCACAGATACGCAGTATTTT. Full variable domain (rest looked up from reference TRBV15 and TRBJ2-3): DAMVIQNPRYQVTQFGKPVTLSCSQTLNHNVMYWYQQKSSQAPKLLFHYYDKDFNNEADTPDNFQSRRPNTSFCFLDIRSPGLGDTAMYLCATSRAKGVISTDTQYFGPGTRLTVL.

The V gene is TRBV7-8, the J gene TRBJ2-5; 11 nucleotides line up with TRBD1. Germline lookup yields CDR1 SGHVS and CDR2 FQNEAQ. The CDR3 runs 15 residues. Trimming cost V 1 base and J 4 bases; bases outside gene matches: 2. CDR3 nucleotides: TGTGCCAGCAGCTTAGAAGGACAGGGGGCAGAGACCCAGTACTTC. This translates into CASSLEGQGAETQYF. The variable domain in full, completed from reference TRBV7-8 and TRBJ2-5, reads GAGVSQSPRYKVAKRGQDVALRCDPISGHVSLFWYQQALGQGPEFLTYFQNEAQLDKSGLPSDRFFAERPEGSVSTLKIQRTQQEDSAVYLCASSLEGQGAETQYFGPGTRLLVL.

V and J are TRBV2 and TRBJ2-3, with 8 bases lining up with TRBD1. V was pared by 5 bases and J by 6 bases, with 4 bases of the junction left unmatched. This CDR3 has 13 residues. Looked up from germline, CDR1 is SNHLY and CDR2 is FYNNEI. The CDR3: CASSFGQGDTQYF. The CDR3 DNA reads TGTGCCAGCAGTTTTGGACAGGGCGATACGCAGTATTTT. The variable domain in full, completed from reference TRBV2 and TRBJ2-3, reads EPEVTQTPSHQVTQMGQEVILRCVPISNHLYFYWYRQILGQKVEFLVSFYNNEISEKSEIFDDQFSVERPDGSNFTLKIRSTKLEDSAMYFCASSFGQGDTQYFGPGTRLTVL.

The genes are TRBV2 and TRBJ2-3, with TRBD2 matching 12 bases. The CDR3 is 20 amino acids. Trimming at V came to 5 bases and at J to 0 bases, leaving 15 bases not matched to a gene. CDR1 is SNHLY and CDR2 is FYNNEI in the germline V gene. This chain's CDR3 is CASSTPPGTSGSTSTDTQYF. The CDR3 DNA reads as TGTGCCAGCAGTACCCCCCCCGGGACTAGCGGGTCGACTAGCACAGATACGCAGTATTTT.

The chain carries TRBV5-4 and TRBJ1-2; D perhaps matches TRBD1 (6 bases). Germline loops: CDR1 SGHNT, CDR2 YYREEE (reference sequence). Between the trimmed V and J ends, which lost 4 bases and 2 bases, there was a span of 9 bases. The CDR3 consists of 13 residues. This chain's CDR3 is CASSPDRNYGYTF. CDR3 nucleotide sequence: TGTGCCAGCAGCCCCGACAGGAACTATGGCTACACCTTC.

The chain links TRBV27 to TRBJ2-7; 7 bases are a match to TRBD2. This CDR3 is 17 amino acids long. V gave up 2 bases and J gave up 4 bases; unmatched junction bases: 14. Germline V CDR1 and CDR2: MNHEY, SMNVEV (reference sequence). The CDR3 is CASSLKWGGTGPYEQYF. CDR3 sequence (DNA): TGTGCCAGCAGTTTAAAGTGGGGGGGTACAGGACCTTACGAGCAGTACTTC.

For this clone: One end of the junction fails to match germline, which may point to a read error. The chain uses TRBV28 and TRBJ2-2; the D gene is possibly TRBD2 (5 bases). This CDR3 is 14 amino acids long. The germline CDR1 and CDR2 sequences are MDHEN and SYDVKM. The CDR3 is CASTIGGRTGELSF. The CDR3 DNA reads TGTGCCAGCACCATTGGTGGGAGAACCGGGGAGCTGTCTTTT.

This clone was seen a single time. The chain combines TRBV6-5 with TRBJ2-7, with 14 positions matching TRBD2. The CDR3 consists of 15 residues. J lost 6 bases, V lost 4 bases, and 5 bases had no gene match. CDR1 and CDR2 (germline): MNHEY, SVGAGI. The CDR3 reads CASSSGLAGALEQYF. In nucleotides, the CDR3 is TGTGCCAGCAGTTCGGGACTAGCGGGAGCTCTCGAGCAGTACTTC.

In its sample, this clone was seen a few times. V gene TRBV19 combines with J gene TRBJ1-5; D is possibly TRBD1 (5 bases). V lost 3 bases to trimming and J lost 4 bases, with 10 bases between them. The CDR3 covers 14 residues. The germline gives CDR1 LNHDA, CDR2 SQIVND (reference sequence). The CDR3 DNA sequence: TGTGCCAGTAGTATTGGCAGGGCGAATCAGCCCCAGCATTTT. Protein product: CASSIGRANQPQHF.

The CDR3 nucleotides read TGTGCCAGGTATCATGAGCAGTTCTTC. The encoded protein is CARYHEQFF. V is TRBV21-1 and J is TRBJ2-1; no check of the table's D call, TRBD2, against the DNA was made. TRBV21-1 represents a pseudogene. This CDR3 comprises 9 residues.

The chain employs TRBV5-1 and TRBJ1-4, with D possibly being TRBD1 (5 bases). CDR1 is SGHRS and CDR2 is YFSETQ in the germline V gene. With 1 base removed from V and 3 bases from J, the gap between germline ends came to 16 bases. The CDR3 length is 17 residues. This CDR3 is CASSLFGREHSNEKLFF. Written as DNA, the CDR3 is TGCGCCAGCAGCTTGTTTGGCAGGGAACACTCTAATGAAAAACTGTTTTTT. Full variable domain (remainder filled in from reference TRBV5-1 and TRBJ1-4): KAGVTQTPRYLIKTRGQQVTLSCSPISGHRSVSWYQQTPGQGLQFLFEYFSETQRNKGNFPGRFSGRQFSNSRSEMNVSTLELGDSALYLCASSLFGREHSNEKLFFGSGTQLSVL.

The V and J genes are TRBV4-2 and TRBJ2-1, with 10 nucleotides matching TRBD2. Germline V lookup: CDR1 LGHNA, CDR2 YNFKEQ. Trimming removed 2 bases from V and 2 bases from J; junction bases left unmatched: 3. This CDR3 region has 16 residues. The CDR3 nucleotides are TGTGCCAGCAGCCAATCAAGCGGGGGGGCCTACAATGAGCAGTTCTTC. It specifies CASSQSSGGAYNEQFF.

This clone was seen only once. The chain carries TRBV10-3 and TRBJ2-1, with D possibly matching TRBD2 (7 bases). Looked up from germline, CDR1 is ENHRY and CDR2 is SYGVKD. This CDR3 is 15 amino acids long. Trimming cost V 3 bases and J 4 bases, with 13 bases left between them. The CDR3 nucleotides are TGTGCCATCAGTGACTCGGGGGGCGCTTACAATGAGCAGTTCTTC. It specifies CAISDSGGAYNEQFF.

In DNA form, the CDR3 reads TGTGCCAGCAGCCAAGATAAGCGGGACACCGGGGAGCTGTTTTTT. This codes for CASSQDKRDTGELFF. The chain uses TRBV4-2 and TRBJ2-2, with D tentatively TRBD2 (6 bases). Between the trimmed V and J ends, which lost 0 bases and 3 bases, there was a span of 8 bases. The CDR3 loop spans 15 amino acids. Germline V gene lookup returns CDR1 LGHNA and CDR2 YNFKEQ.

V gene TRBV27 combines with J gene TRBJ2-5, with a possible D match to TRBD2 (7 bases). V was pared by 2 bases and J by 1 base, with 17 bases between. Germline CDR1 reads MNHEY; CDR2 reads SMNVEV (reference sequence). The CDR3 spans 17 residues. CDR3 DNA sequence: TGTGCCAGCAGTTTAAGGGGGGGGAGCGCCGCCCAAGAGACCCAGTACTTC. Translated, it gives CASSLRGGSAAQETQYF.

The CDR3: CASSVSAGDNYGYTF. The CDR3 DNA reads as TGTGCCAGCAGCGTATCGGCAGGGGATAACTATGGCTACACCTTC. The gene calls are TRBV9 and TRBJ1-2; D may be TRBD1 (6 bases). Trimming left V 1 base short and J 1 base short, with 11 bases between. This CDR3 has 15 amino acids. Germline V gene lookup returns CDR1 SGDLS and CDR2 YYNGEE. The whole variable domain, filled in from reference TRBV9 and TRBJ1-2, reads DSGVTQTPKHLITATGQRVTLRCSPRSGDLSVYWYQQSLDQGLQFLIQYYNGEERAKGNILERFSAQQFPDLHSELNLSSLELGDSALYFCASSVSAGDNYGYTFGSGTRLTVV.

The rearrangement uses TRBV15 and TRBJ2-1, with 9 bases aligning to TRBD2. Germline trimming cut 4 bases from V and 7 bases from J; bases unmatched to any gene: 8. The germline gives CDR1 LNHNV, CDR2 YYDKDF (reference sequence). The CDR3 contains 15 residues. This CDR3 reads CATSTRLAEGNEQFF. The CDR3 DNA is TGTGCCACCAGCACTAGACTAGCGGAGGGGAATGAGCAGTTCTTC.

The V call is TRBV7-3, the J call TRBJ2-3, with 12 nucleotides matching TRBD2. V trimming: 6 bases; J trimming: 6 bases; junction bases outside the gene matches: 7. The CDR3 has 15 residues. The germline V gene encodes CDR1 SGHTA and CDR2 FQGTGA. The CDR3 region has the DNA TGTGCCAGCAGGCCGACTAGCGGGAGAGCCGATACGCAGTATTTT. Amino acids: CASRPTSGRADTQYF.

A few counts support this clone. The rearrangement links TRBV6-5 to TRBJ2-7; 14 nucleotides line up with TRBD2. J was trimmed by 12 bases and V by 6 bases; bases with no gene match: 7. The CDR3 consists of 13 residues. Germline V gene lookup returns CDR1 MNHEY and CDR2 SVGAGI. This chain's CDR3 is CASSLGLAGDRYF. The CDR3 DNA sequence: TGTGCCAGCAGCTTGGGACTAGCGGGAGATCGGTACTTC.

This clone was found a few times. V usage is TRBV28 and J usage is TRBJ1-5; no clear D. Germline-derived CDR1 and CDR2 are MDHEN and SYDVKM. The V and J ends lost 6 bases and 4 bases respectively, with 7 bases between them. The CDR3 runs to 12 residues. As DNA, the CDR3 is TGTGCCAGCAGGGGGAGTAATCAGCCCCAGCATTTT. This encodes CASRGSNQPQHF.

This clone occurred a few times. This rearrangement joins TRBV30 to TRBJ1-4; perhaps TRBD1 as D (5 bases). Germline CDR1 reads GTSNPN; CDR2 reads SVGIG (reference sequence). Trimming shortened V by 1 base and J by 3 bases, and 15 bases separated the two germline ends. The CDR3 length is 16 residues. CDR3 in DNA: TGTGCCTGGAGTGACCTTGGAGGGGCTTCTAATGAAAAACTGTTTTTT. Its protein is CAWSDLGGASNEKLFF.

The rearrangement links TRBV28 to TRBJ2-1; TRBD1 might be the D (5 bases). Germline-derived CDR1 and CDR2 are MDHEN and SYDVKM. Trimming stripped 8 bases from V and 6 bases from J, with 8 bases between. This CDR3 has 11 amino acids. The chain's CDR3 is CASSGRNEQFF. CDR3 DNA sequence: TGTGCCAGCTCAGGGCGCAATGAGCAGTTCTTC.

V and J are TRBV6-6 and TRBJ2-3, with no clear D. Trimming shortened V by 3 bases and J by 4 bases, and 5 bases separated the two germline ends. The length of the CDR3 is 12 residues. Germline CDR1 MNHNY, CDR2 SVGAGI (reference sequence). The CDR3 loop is CASSYTADTQYF. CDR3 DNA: TGTGCCAGCAGTTATACGGCAGATACGCAGTATTTT.

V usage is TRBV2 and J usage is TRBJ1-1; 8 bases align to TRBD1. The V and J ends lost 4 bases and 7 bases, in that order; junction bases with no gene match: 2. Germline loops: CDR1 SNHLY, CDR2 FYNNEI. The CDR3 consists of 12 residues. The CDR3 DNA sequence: TGTGCCAGCAGTGTTGGACAGGGTGAAGCTTTCTTT. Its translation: CASSVGQGEAFF.